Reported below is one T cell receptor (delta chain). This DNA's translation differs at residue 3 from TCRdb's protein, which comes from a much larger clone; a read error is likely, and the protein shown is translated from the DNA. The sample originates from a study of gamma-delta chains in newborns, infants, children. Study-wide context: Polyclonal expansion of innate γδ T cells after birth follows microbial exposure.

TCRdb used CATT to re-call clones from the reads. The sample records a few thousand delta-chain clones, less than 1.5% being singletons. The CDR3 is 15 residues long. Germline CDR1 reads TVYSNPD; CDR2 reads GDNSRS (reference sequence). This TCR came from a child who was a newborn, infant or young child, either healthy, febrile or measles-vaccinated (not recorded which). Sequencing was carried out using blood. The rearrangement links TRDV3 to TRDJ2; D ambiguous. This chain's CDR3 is CALSSGPFLTAQLFF. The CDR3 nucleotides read TGTGCCCTTAGTAGCGGACCCTTTTTGACAGCACAACTCTTCTTT.